These 32 T cell receptor beta chains share one sample of origin, sequenced in a study of molecular identifiers for immune sequencing clone quantification. TCRdb re-derived calls from the PCR reads in MiXCR, one entry per CDR3 protein. This sample has about 320,000 distinct CDR3 sequences, with about a fifth found just once. The sample comprised naive CD8+ T cells from blood, with Jurkat cell RNA spiked in. Specified subset: FACS-sorted CD8+CD4-CCR7+CD45RA+ naive T cells. Receptors originate from a human donor in good health. Some libraries in this study had Jurkat cell RNA spiked in.

Note on this clonotype: One junction end does not reproduce the germline sequence, and a read error may be involved. The genes are TRBV10-1 and TRBJ1-1; no clear D. Germline V gene data show CDR1 as WNHNN and CDR2 as SYGVQD (reference sequence). The CDR3 has 11 residues. The CDR3 region is CASIGPSGASF. The CDR3 DNA sequence: TGTGCCAGCATAGGTCCTTCAGGCGCTTCCTTT.

This clonotype was seen only once. This may come from a read error, since a much larger clone is one base off. The chain carries TRBV5-1 and TRBJ2-1, with 10 bases lining up with TRBD2. The germline V gene encodes CDR1 SGHRS and CDR2 YFSETQ. CDR3 length equals 16 residues. CDR3 nucleotide sequence: TGCGCCAGCAGCCACTCTAGCGGGGGTTATTACAATGAGCAGTCCTTC. As protein: CASSHSSGGYYNEQSF. The complete variable domain, with remaining parts taken from reference TRBV5-1 and TRBJ2-1, reads KAGVTQTPRYLIKTRGQQVTLSCSPISGHRSVSWYQQTPGQGLQFLFEYFSETQRNKGNFPGRFSGRQFSNSRSEMNVSTLELGDSALYLCASSHSSGGYYNEQSFGPGTRLTVL.

Remarks on this clonotype: Given a much more abundant clone one base away, this may be a read error. The chain is built from TRBV12-3 or TRBV12-4 and TRBJ1-1; no definite D call. The CDR3 is 17 amino acids. Trimming took 2 bases from V and 3 from J, leaving 19 bases between them. CDR3 residues: CASSLTIWTTGYTEAFF. CDR3 nucleotides: TGTGCCAGCAGTTTAACCATCTGGACCACCGGCTACACTGAAGCTTTCTTT.

Many counts were recorded for this clonotype. This chain links TRBV7-2 with TRBJ2-7; the match to TRBD2 covers 8 bases. Germline CDR1 reads SGHTA; CDR2 reads FQGNSA. V was clipped by 3 bases and J by 0 bases; unmatched bases: 19. The CDR3 runs to 20 residues. The CDR3 reads CASSFPLFPASGQNSYEQYF. CDR3 DNA: TGTGCCAGCAGCTTCCCCTTATTTCCGGCTAGCGGGCAGAACTCCTACGAGCAGTACTTC.

The chain links TRBV27 to TRBJ2-7; 7 positions agree with TRBD1. Germline V lookup: CDR1 MNHEY, CDR2 SMNVEV (reference sequence). V shed 7 bases, J shed 0 bases, and the junction held 6 bases outside the gene matches. The CDR3 loop spans 14 amino acids. CDR3 in DNA: TGTGCCAGCAAGAGCAAGGGGGCCTCCTACGAGCAGTACTTC. Its translation: CASKSKGASYEQYF.

This clonotype was recorded at least ten times. V is TRBV5-5 and J is TRBJ2-3; D unresolved. The germline V gene encodes CDR1 SGHKS and CDR2 YYEKEE (reference sequence). The CDR3 extends over 13 amino acids. The V and J ends lost 4 bases and 2 bases respectively, with 8 bases between them. The CDR3 sequence is CASSPQNTDTQYF. DNA of the CDR3: TGTGCCAGCAGCCCCCAGAACACAGATACGCAGTATTTT.

This clonotype was seen at least ten times. V usage is TRBV5-4 and J usage is TRBJ2-7, with TRBD1 matching 8 bases. V lost 3 bases and J lost 2; bases outside the gene matches: 4. CDR1 SGHNT and CDR2 YYREEE come from the germline V gene (reference sequence). The CDR3 totals 14 residues. The DNA of the CDR3 is TGTGCCAGCAGCTCGGGACAGGCCACCTACGAGCAGTACTTC. This sequence encodes CASSSGQATYEQYF.

Ten or more counts support this clonotype. CDR3 amino acids: CASIQNLQETQYF. As DNA, the CDR3 is TGTGCCAGCATTCAAAATCTGCAAGAGACCCAGTACTTC. V gene TRBV2 combines with J gene TRBJ2-5; D unclear. This CDR3 contains 13 residues. Trimming cost V 7 bases and J 2 bases, with 11 bases left between them. CDR1 is SNHLY, CDR2 FYNNEI, per germline.

This clonotype has more than one count but fewer than ten. J is TRBJ1-4 and V is TRBV23-1; no firm D call. TRBV23-1 is identified as an open reading frame with a role that is uncertain. Trimming removed 0 bases at V and 0 bases at J, with 11 bases between. The CDR3 runs to 17 residues. Here the CDR3 reads CASSQSEGIATNEKLFF. CDR3 coding DNA: TGCGCCAGCAGTCAATCGGAAGGAATCGCAACTAATGAAAAACTGTTTTTT.

This clonotype was detected many times. The chain recombines TRBV4-3 with TRBJ1-1; tentative D call: TRBD1 (5 bases). This CDR3 spans 17 amino acids. Germline CDR1 reads LGHNA; CDR2 reads YSLEER. V gave up 1 base and J gave up 0 bases, with 15 bases separating them. As DNA, the CDR3 is TGCGCCAGCAGCCAAGGAGTGGGGGTAGAGATGAACACTGAAGCTTTCTTT. This gives the protein CASSQGVGVEMNTEAFF.

This clonotype showed up just a few times. V gene TRBV4-3 combines with J gene TRBJ1-4; no clear D. This CDR3 spans 14 amino acids. Germline V gene lookup returns CDR1 LGHNA and CDR2 YSLEER. V dropped 4 bases and J dropped 5 bases, with 11 bases sitting between them. The CDR3 sequence: CASSPVRQNEKLFF. The CDR3 nucleotides read TGCGCCAGCAGCCCGGTCCGCCAGAATGAAAAACTGTTTTTT.

There are many counts of this clonotype. The genes are TRBV7-9 and TRBJ1-4; 7 nucleotides align to TRBD1. Trimming cost V 5 bases and J 5 bases; bases outside gene matches: 11. Germline loops: CDR1 SEHNR, CDR2 FQNEAQ (reference sequence). The CDR3 spans 16 residues. This chain's CDR3 is CASSHEPGTENEKLFF. For the CDR3, the DNA is TGTGCCAGCAGCCACGAACCAGGGACAGAGAATGAAAAACTGTTTTTT.

This clonotype was picked up a small number of times. V and J are TRBV27 and TRBJ1-3; D uncertain. Germline loops: CDR1 MNHEY, CDR2 SMNVEV (reference sequence). This CDR3 has 12 residues. Here the CDR3 DNA reads TGTACCCCCAGACGGCCTGGAAACACCATATATTTT. Protein sequence: CTPRRPGNTIYF.

This clonotype has at least ten counts. The CDR3 coding sequence is TGTGCCAGCAGCTTAGTTGGGAGTAACTATGGCTACACCTTC. It encodes CASSLVGSNYGYTF. The V and J genes are TRBV13 and TRBJ1-2; no reliable D call. CDR3 size: 14 residues. Trimming shortened V by 1 base and J by 1 base, and 7 bases separated the two germline ends. Germline V lookup: CDR1 PRHDT, CDR2 FYEKMQ (reference sequence).

This clonotype was seen only a few times. The rearrangement uses TRBV19 and TRBJ2-1; 11 nucleotides line up with TRBD2. Germline V CDR1 and CDR2: LNHDA, SQIVND (reference sequence). This CDR3 has 16 residues. V shed 5 bases and J 4 bases; nucleotides not matched to a gene: 7. The CDR3 reads CASSSEGLADYNEQFF. The CDR3 DNA sequence: TGTGCCAGTAGTTCCGAGGGACTAGCGGATTACAATGAGCAGTTCTTC.

V is TRBV7-2 and J is TRBJ1-5; D is ambiguous. The germline V and J ends were trimmed by 5 bases and 0 bases, with 5 bases remaining between them. The CDR3 is 13 amino acids. Germline assignment: CDR1 SGHTA and CDR2 FQGNSA. CDR3 sequence: CASSVHSNQPQHF. CDR3 nucleotides: TGTGCCAGCAGCGTCCATAGCAATCAGCCCCAGCATTTT. Filled out from reference TRBV7-2 and TRBJ1-5, the complete variable domain reads GAGVSQSPSNKVTEKGKDVELRCDPISGHTALYWYRQSLGQGLEFLIYFQGNSAPDKSGLPSDRFSAERTGGSVSTLTIQRTQQEDSAVYLCASSVHSNQPQHFGDGTRLSIL.

This clonotype came up many times. The CDR3 loop reads CATSREVGQGRGNEQFF. In DNA form, the CDR3 reads TGTGCCACCAGCAGAGAAGTCGGGCAGGGAAGGGGCAATGAGCAGTTCTTC. V gene TRBV15 combines with J gene TRBJ2-1; perhaps TRBD1 as D (5 bases). Germline CDR1 is LNHNV and CDR2 is YYDKDF (reference sequence). The CDR3 has 17 amino acids. The V end was cut by 0 bases, the J end by 6 bases, with 18 bases between. The variable domain in full, with the rest retrieved from reference TRBV15 and TRBJ2-1, is DAMVIQNPRYQVTQFGKPVTLSCSQTLNHNVMYWYQQKSSQAPKLLFHYYDKDFNNEADTPDNFQSRRPNTSFCFLDIRSPGLGDTAMYLCATSREVGQGRGNEQFFGPGTRLTVL.

Concerning this clonotype itself: The conserved phenylalanine or tryptophan normally closing the CDR3 is absent here, so this likely arose from a read error. The chain employs TRBV3-1 and TRBJ2-3; no firm D call. V lost 4 bases and J 2 bases, leaving 10 bases between the germline ends. The germline V gene has CDR1 LGHDT and CDR2 YNNKEL (reference sequence). This CDR3 has 14 residues. This CDR3 is CASSLVEDTDTQYS. The CDR3, as DNA: TGTGCCAGCAGCCTAGTTGAGGACACAGATACGCAGTATTCT.

As regards this clonotype: A much larger clone lies one base from this, so it may be a read error. Likely a read error: the CDR3 ends without its conserved phenylalanine or tryptophan. The DNA is omitted, as the CDR3 cannot be located on it reliably, and the CDR3 follows TCRdb's listing. The chain has TRBV21-1 and TRBJ2-3. TRBV21-1 constitutes a pseudogene. The CDR3 sequence runs 15 residues, both termini included. The CDR3 here is CASSRPAVNPDTQYL.

Remarks on this clonotype: One end of the junction varies from germline; a read error may be responsible. The chain is built from TRBV4-1 and TRBJ2-3; D may be TRBD2 (5 bases). The CDR3 spans 15 residues. Germline CDR1 and CDR2: MGHRA and YSYEKL. The CDR3 region is CAGSQRASSTDTQYF. For the CDR3, the DNA is TGCGCCGGCAGCCAGAGGGCTTCTAGCACAGATACGCAGTATTTT.

This clonotype has a count of ten or more. The chain combines TRBV12-3 or TRBV12-4 with TRBJ2-3, with 10 nucleotides matching TRBD1. CDR3 length: 16 amino acids. Trimming cost V 5 bases and J 4 bases; bases outside gene matches: 9. The CDR3 here is CASSQRQGAEADTQYF. The CDR3 nucleotides are TGTGCCAGCAGTCAAAGACAGGGGGCGGAGGCAGATACGCAGTATTTT.

In the case of this clonotype: It may be a read error: a sequence one base away is much more abundant. CDR3 loop: CAGSFGKSTEAFF. CDR3 nucleotides: TGTGCCGGCAGTTTCGGGAAAAGTACTGAAGCTTTCTTT. V gene TRBV27 combines with J gene TRBJ1-1; D unclear. The CDR3 covers 13 residues. The germline V gene encodes CDR1 MNHEY and CDR2 SMNVEV (reference sequence).

This clonotype was seen at least ten times. The gene calls are TRBV14 and TRBJ1-1, with 7 bases that match TRBD1. In germline, CDR1 is SGHDN, CDR2 FVKESK. The trim removed 4 bases at V and 4 bases at J, leaving 6 bases unmatched. CDR3 size: 14 residues. CDR3 protein: CASSLSPGGTEAFF. DNA of the CDR3: TGTGCCAGCAGCCTCTCCCCAGGGGGCACTGAAGCTTTCTTT. Variable domain in full (rest from reference TRBV14 and TRBJ1-1): EAGVTQFPSHSVIEKGQTVTLRCDPISGHDNLYWYRRVMGKEIKFLLHFVKESKQDESGMPNNRFLAERTGGTYSTLKVQPAELEDSGVYFCASSLSPGGTEAFFGQGTRLTVV.

The V and J genes are TRBV19 and TRBJ2-1; 11 bases are a match to TRBD2. The V gene end was trimmed by 8 bases and the J gene end by 4 bases; junction bases not matched to a gene: 4. Germline V gene sequence: CDR1 LNHDA, CDR2 SQIVND (reference sequence). The length of the CDR3 is 14 residues. This CDR3 reads CASQLAGVYNEQFF. CDR3 sequence (DNA): TGTGCCAGTCAACTAGCGGGAGTTTACAATGAGCAGTTCTTC. Complete variable domain (other parts from reference TRBV19 and TRBJ2-1): DGGITQSPKYLFRKEGQNVTLSCEQNLNHDAMYWYRQDPGQGLRLIYYSQIVNDFQKGDIAEGYSVSREKKESFPLTVTSAQKNPTAFYLCASQLAGVYNEQFFGPGTRLTVL.

This clonotype was recorded many times. This chain connects TRBV14 to TRBJ2-5; TRBD1 agrees at 8 bases. The ends lost 4 bases at V and 5 bases at J; junction bases unmatched: 9. The length of the CDR3 is 15 residues. The V gene's germline CDR1 is SGHDN and CDR2 FVKESK. The CDR3 DNA sequence: TGTGCCAGCAGCCCCTATGCAGGGGGCGGCGAGACCCAGTACTTC. Protein product: CASSPYAGGGETQYF.

Turning to this clonotype: With a much larger clone just one base away, this may be a read error. No conserved phenylalanine or tryptophan is present at the end of the CDR3, so a read error is the likely explanation. The chain joins TRBV19 to TRBJ2-2; D remains unclear. Germline lookup yields CDR1 LNHDA and CDR2 SQIVND (reference sequence). Trimming removed 6 bases from V and 0 bases from J, with 8 bases in between. This CDR3 region has 14 residues. CDR3 sequence (DNA): TGTGCCAGTAGCACGGACGCGAACACCGGGGAGCTGTTTTCT. Its protein is CASSTDANTGELFS.

At least ten counts were recorded for this clonotype. The rearrangement joins TRBV20-1 to TRBJ2-5; 10 bases are a match to TRBD2. V trimming: 3 bases; J trimming: 5 bases; junction bases outside the gene matches: 9. Germline V CDR1 and CDR2: DFQATT, SNEGSKA (reference sequence). The CDR3 length is 15 residues. CDR3 protein: CSARWSGGAWETQYF. CDR3 coding DNA: TGCAGTGCTAGGTGGAGCGGGGGGGCCTGGGAGACCCAGTACTTC.

This clonotype was seen many times. The rearrangement joins TRBV11-2 to TRBJ2-3; TRBD1 or TRBD2 may be the D gene (5 bases each). The V and J ends lost 1 base and 7 bases respectively, with 18 bases between them. Germline-derived CDR1 and CDR2 are SGHAT and FQNNGV. CDR3 size: 16 residues. The CDR3 spells CASSLGPGRDYNTQYF. Written as DNA, the CDR3 is TGTGCCAGCAGCTTAGGCCCGGGACGAGATTATAATACGCAGTATTTT.

The sample holds many counts of this clonotype. The rearrangement joins TRBV6-6 to TRBJ1-5; no reliable D call. CDR3 length equals 15 residues. With 0 bases removed from V and 1 base from J, the gap between germline ends came to 7 bases. Per germline, CDR1 MNHNY and CDR2 SVGAGI (reference sequence). The CDR3 here is CASSYSGRSNQPQHF. The CDR3 DNA follows: TGTGCCAGCAGTTACTCGGGTAGGAGCAATCAGCCCCAGCATTTT.

This clonotype was counted a few times. The V call is TRBV27, the J call TRBJ1-4; 7 bases match TRBD1. CDR3 length: 15 residues. J lost 5 bases, V lost 3 bases, and 6 bases had no gene match. Per germline, CDR1 MNHEY and CDR2 SMNVEV (reference sequence). The CDR3 sequence is CASSFWDSRNEKLFF. The CDR3 DNA follows: TGTGCCAGCAGTTTTTGGGACAGCAGGAATGAAAAACTGTTTTTT.

This chain connects TRBV27 to TRBJ2-1, with D perhaps assigned TRBD1 or TRBD2 (5 bases each). Germline-derived CDR1 and CDR2 are MNHEY and SMNVEV (reference sequence). V was pared by 5 bases and J by 0 bases, with 8 bases between. The CDR3 spans 14 residues. The CDR3 reads CASSGTASYNEQFF. CDR3 in DNA: TGTGCCAGCAGTGGGACCGCCTCCTACAATGAGCAGTTCTTC.

This clonotype appeared a few times. A much larger clone is a single base away; this may be a read error. The rearrangement links TRBV28 to TRBJ1-1, with 7 positions matching TRBD1. Germline V gives CDR1 MDHEN, CDR2 SYDVKM. CDR3 size: 15 residues. V lost 5 bases to trimming and J lost 3 bases; unmatched junction nucleotides: 9. The CDR3 here is CASSPPGQMDTEAFF. CDR3 coding DNA: TGTGCCAGCAGTCCCCCGGGACAGATGGACACTGAAGCTTTCTTT.